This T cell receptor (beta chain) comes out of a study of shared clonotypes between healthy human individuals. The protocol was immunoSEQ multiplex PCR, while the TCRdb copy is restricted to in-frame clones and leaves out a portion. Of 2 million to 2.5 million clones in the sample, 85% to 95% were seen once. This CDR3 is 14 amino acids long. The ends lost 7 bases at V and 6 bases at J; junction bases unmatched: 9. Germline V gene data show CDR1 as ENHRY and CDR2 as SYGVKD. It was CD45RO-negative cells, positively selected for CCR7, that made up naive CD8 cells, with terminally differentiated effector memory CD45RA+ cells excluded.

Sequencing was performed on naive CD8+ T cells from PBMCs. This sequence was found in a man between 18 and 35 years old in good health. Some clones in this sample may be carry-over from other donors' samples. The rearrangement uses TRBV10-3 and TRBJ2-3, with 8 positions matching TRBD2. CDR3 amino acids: CAINRERELDTQYF. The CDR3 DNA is TGTGCCATCAACCGAGAGCGGGAGCTCGATACGCAGTATTTT.